The rows below give T cell receptor beta chains drawn from one sample of a study of T cell repertoires in cytomegalovirus infection. These receptors' antigens are unknown. A single record per CDR3 protein comes from TCRdb applying MiXCR to the reads. In the table there are about 360,000 distinct CDR3 sequences, nearly 35% of which are singletons. The sequencing used cultured PBMCs, collected from culture after CMV antigen stimulation. The receptors were sampled from a human donor in good health (CMV status not recorded). Some clones in this sample may be carry-over from other donors' samples. Each CDR3 is given with its conserved first and last residue. The D gene is left open where the match is weak. Size tells how often a clone was seen (once, few, many) or the class of an expanded clone, and some rows leave it out.

d_call	v_call	j_call	clone_size	cdr3_aa	cdr3_nt
.	TRBV12-3/TRBV12-4	TRBJ2-2	few	CASSLGGSEGGELFF	TGTGCCAGCAGCCTAGGAGGGAGTGAAGGCGGGGAGCTGTTTTTT
.	TRBV12-3/TRBV12-4	TRBJ2-1	.	CASSDPGGHTPNEQFF	TGTGCCAGCAGTGACCCCGGCGGCCATACCCCCAATGAGCAGTTCTTC
.	TRBV7-8	TRBJ1-1	.	CASSLGRRMGTEAFF	TGTGCCAGCAGCTTAGGCCGCAGGATGGGAACTGAAGCTTTCTTT
.	TRBV27	TRBJ2-1	.	CASRRTSYNEQFF	TGTGCCAGCAGGAGGACGAGCTACAATGAGCAGTTCTTC
TRBD2	TRBV25-1	TRBJ2-1	few	CASGDLAGSYNEQFF	TGTGCCAGCGGGGATCTAGCGGGTTCCTACAATGAGCAGTTCTTC
TRBD2	TRBV5-6	TRBJ2-5	few	CASSFLAGVLETQYF	TGTGCCAGCAGCTTCCTAGCGGGAGTCCTAGAGACCCAGTACTTC
TRBD1	TRBV19	TRBJ1-2	.	CASSSRTGGGLTYGYTF	TGTGCCAGTAGTTCCAGGACAGGGGGCGGTTTGACCTATGGCTACACCTTC
TRBD1	TRBV7-8	TRBJ2-1	few	CASSPRVGQGYEQFF	TGTGCCAGCAGCCCTAGAGTGGGACAGGGCTATGAGCAGTTCTTC
TRBD2	TRBV27	TRBJ2-3	.	CASTSRLAGGDTQYF	TGTGCCAGCACCTCCCGACTAGCGGGTGGGGATACGCAGTATTTT
.	TRBV7-2	TRBJ2-3	many	CASSFGLATDTQYF	TGTGCCAGCAGCTTTGGACTGGCCACAGATACGCAGTATTTT
.	TRBV6-2/TRBV6-3	TRBJ1-1	.	CASSFKSLQCFF	TGTGCCAGCAGTTTCAAAAGTCTACAATGTTTCTTT
.	TRBV7-9	TRBJ1-1	.	CASSLDTWKAEAFF	TGTGCCAGCAGCTTAGACACGTGGAAGGCTGAAGCTTTCTTT
TRBD2	TRBV7-6	TRBJ2-1	.	CASSLKGLAASYNEQFF	TGTGCCAGCAGCTTAAAGGGACTAGCGGCCTCCTACAATGAGCAGTTCTTC
.	TRBV7-2	TRBJ2-5	many	CASSPRTLQETQYF	TGTGCCAGCAGCCCCCGTACGCTCCAAGAGACCCAGTACTTC
.	TRBV7-2	TRBJ2-3	few	CASSHELDTQYF	TGTGCCAGCAGCCACGAGTTGGATACGCAGTATTTT
.	TRBV11-2	TRBJ1-5	few	CASSLGFRGAGQPQHF	TGTGCCAGCAGCTTAGGGTTTCGGGGGGCCGGCCAGCCCCAGCATTTT
.	TRBV7-6	TRBJ2-3	many	CASSLVGEADTQYF	TGTGCCAGCAGCTTAGTCGGCGAGGCAGATACGCAGTATTTT
TRBD2	TRBV28	TRBJ2-5	.	CASSFSTTSGRYQETQYF	TGTGCCAGCAGTTTCTCTACTACTAGCGGGAGGTACCAAGAGACCCAGTACTTC
.	TRBV4-3	TRBJ2-3	few	CASSLELSSTDTQYF	TGCGCCAGCAGCCTAGAACTTAGTAGCACAGATACGCAGTATTTT
.	TRBV7-2	TRBJ2-7	.	CASRTSTGQDEQYF	TGTGCCAGCAGGACCTCTACGGGACAAGACGAGCAGTACTTC
.	TRBV20-1	TRBJ1-5	.	CSARVQLVDQPQHF	TGCAGTGCGAGGGTACAGCTTGTAGATCAGCCCCAGCATTTT
TRBD2	TRBV7-2	TRBJ2-3	few	CASSLALGGRRLDTQYF	TGTGCCAGCAGCTTAGCCCTGGGCGGGAGGAGGTTAGATACGCAGTATTTT
.	TRBV7-2	TRBJ1-3	few	CASSLEGRNTIYF	TGTGCCAGCAGCTTAGAGGGCAGAAACACCATATATTTT
.	TRBV10-3	TRBJ2-5	few	CALREDGKETQYF	TGTGCCCTCCGCGAGGACGGAAAAGAGACCCAGTACTTC
.	TRBV6-2/TRBV6-3	TRBJ1-2	.	CASSSSRRGGVGYGYTF	TGTGCCAGCAGTTCTAGCAGACGCGGCGGAGTCGGCTATGGCTACACCTTC
.	TRBV30	TRBJ2-2	.	CAWSQRANTGELFF	TGTGCCTGGTCACAGCGAGCGAACACCGGGGAGCTGTTTTTT
.	TRBV20-1	TRBJ1-6	.	CSDRPGDSYNSPLHF	TGCAGTGACCGACCGGGGGACTCCTATAATTCACCCCTCCACTTT
TRBD2	TRBV6-1	TRBJ2-3	once	CASSFLPGLAGDTQYF	TGTGCCAGCAGTTTCCTACCGGGACTAGCGGGTGATACGCAGTATTTT
TRBD2	TRBV7-9	TRBJ2-3	.	CASSFIAGGPTDTQYF	TGTGCCAGCAGCTTTATCGCGGGAGGGCCGACAGATACGCAGTATTTT
TRBD1	TRBV4-3	TRBJ1-4	few	CASSQDIGRPGGNEKLFF	TGCGCCAGCAGCCAAGATATAGGGCGGCCAGGGGGTAATGAAAAACTGTTTTTT
TRBD2	TRBV12-3/TRBV12-4	TRBJ2-7	.	CASSPVAGARQYF	TGTGCCAGCAGCCCCGTAGCGGGAGCTAGGCAGTACTTC
.	TRBV19	TRBJ2-1	many	CASSLTHRVEQFF	TGTGCCAGTAGTTTAACCCACAGGGTCGAGCAGTTCTTC
.	TRBV4-1	TRBJ1-3	once	CASSQDSSSGNTIYF	TGCGCCAGCAGCCAAGACAGCTCCTCTGGAAACACCATATATTTT
.	TRBV28	TRBJ2-3	.	CASSLGRSATDTQYF	TGTGCCAGCAGTTTGGGACGGTCCGCCACAGATACGCAGTATTTT
.	TRBV24-1	TRBJ1-2	once	CATSDLMGRIYTF	TGTGCCACCAGTGATTTGATGGGGAGGATCTACACCTTC
.	TRBV5-1	TRBJ2-7	.	CASSLRGHYHEQYF	TGCGCCAGCAGCTTGCGAGGTCATTACCACGAGCAGTACTTC
.	TRBV28	TRBJ2-3	.	CASSFAGSSTDTQYF	TGTGCCAGCAGTTTCGCAGGCTCTAGCACAGATACGCAGTATTTT
.	TRBV7-3	TRBJ2-2	.	CASSLTSWGSANTGELFF	TGTGCCAGCAGCTTAACGTCCTGGGGGAGCGCGAACACCGGGGAGCTGTTTTTT
.	TRBV6-1	TRBJ1-3	few	CASTGRGNTIYF	TGTGCCAGCACTGGGAGGGGAAACACCATATATTTT
.	TRBV11-2	TRBJ1-6	many	CASTLISSYNSPLHF	TGTGCCAGCACCTTGATTAGCTCCTATAATTCACCCCTCCACTTT
.	TRBV7-6	TRBJ1-1	many	CASSPPGVNTEAFF	TGTGCCAGCAGCCCCCCAGGCGTGAACACTGAAGCTTTCTTT
.	TRBV6-1	TRBJ1-2	few	CASSGHFIRQPNYGYTF	TGTGCCAGCAGTGGCCATTTTATACGACAGCCAAACTATGGCTACACCTTC
.	TRBV11-2	TRBJ2-5	few	CASSTRSWGVGETQYF	TGTGCCAGCAGCACCCGGTCATGGGGAGTGGGAGAGACCCAGTACTTC
TRBD1	TRBV7-9	TRBJ2-1	.	CASSFDIRQGGYNEQFF	TGTGCCAGCAGCTTCGATATACGACAGGGCGGCTACAATGAGCAGTTCTTC
TRBD1	TRBV7-6	TRBJ2-1	.	CASSSRDRENNEQFF	TGTGCCAGCAGCTCCCGGGACAGGGAGAACAATGAGCAGTTCTTC
TRBD2	TRBV29-1	TRBJ2-1	.	CSVAVRGDYNEQFF	TGCAGCGTTGCGGTACGGGGGGACTACAATGAGCAGTTCTTC
.	TRBV7-3	TRBJ1-2	.	CASSLMFGGTNYGYTF	TGTGCCAGCAGCTTAATGTTCGGGGGGACTAACTATGGCTACACCTTC
.	TRBV7-2	TRBJ2-1	few	CASSLVEYNEQFF	TGTGCCAGCAGCTTAGTTGAGTACAATGAGCAGTTCTTC
.	TRBV2	TRBJ2-2	.	CASKGTTTGELFF	TGTGCCAGCAAAGGGACAACCACCGGGGAGCTGTTTTTT
.	TRBV5-1	TRBJ2-5	.	CASSLGADASSGTQYF	TGCGCCAGCAGCTTGGGGGCGGACGCCTCATCGGGGACCCAGTACTTC
.	TRBV7-2	TRBJ1-6	.	CASSLRRVSGSPLHF	TGTGCCAGCAGCCTACGCCGGGTGTCTGGCTCACCCCTCCACTTT
TRBD2	TRBV2	TRBJ2-1	.	CASRTGTSGMYEQFF	TGTGCCAGCAGGACCGGGACTAGCGGGATGTATGAGCAGTTCTTC